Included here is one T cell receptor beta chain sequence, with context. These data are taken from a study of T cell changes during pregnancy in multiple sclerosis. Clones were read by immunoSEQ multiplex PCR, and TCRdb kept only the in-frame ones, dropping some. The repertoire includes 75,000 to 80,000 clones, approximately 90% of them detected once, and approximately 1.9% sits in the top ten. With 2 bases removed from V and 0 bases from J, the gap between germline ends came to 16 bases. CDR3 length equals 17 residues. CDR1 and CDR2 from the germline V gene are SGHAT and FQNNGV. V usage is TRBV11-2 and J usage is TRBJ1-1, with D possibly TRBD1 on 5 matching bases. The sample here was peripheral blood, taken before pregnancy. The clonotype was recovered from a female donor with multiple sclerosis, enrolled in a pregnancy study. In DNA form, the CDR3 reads TGTGCCAGCAGCTTATACTTCCCCAGGGTGATGAACACTGAAGCTTTCTTT. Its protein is CASSLYFPRVMNTEAFF. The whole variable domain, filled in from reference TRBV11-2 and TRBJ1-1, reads EAGVAQSPRYKIIEKRQSVAFWCNPISGHATLYWYQQILGQGPKLLIQFQNNGVVDDSQLPKDRFSAERLKGVDSTLKIQPAKLEDSAVYLCASSLYFPRVMNTEAFFGQGTRLTVV.